This entry lists 11 T cell receptor beta chains sequenced from one sample in a study of regulatory T cells in long-lasting Graves disease. The sample's time point: newly diagnosed GD, antithyroid drugs for less than 3 months. After RNA was extracted from PBMCs, the TCR library was made from it. CDR3-region Arm-PCR and iRepertoire HTBI primers produced the TCR beta libraries. Using its own MiXCR run on the multiplex PCR reads, TCRdb lists one record per CDR3 protein. The data show roughly 530,000 distinct CDR3 sequences, around 16% seen once. These same data were also listed under a study on T cells in Graves' hyperthyroidism and ophthalmopathy.

This specimen was peripheral blood mononuclear cells (PBMCs), taken at new diagnosis, from a patient treated with antithyroid drugs. These receptor sequences come from a middle-aged woman with Graves disease.

This clonotype was seen only a few times. The chain is built from TRBV7-9 and TRBJ2-5, with D tentatively TRBD1 (6 bases). This CDR3 is built from 15 residues. Trimming stripped 5 bases from V and 4 bases from J, with 17 bases between. CDR1 and CDR2 (germline): SEHNR, FQNEAQ (reference sequence). This CDR3 reads CASSPQWGLGETQYF. The CDR3 DNA reads TGTGCCAGCAGCCCCCAGTGGGGGCTCGGAGAGACCCAGTACTTC.

The sample holds many counts of this clonotype. This rearrangement joins TRBV3-1 to TRBJ1-1; tentative D call: TRBD1 (5 bases). The germline V gene has CDR1 LGHDT and CDR2 YNNKEL (reference sequence). Trimming took 2 bases from V and 5 from J, leaving 18 bases between them. The CDR3 totals 16 residues. The CDR3 reads CASSQPLRGADTEAFF. DNA for the CDR3: TGTGCCAGCAGCCAACCATTGAGGGGCGCGGATACTGAAGCTTTCTTT.

This clonotype was recorded many times. CDR3 coding DNA: TGTGCCAGCACCCCGACGGGGCGGGGGGGAGGCTACGAGCAGTACTTC. Translating gives CASTPTGRGGGYEQYF. The rearrangement links TRBV6-1 to TRBJ2-7, with 9 bases lining up with TRBD2. V trimming: 7 bases; J trimming: 3 bases; junction bases outside the gene matches: 13. Germline V gene sequence: CDR1 MNHNS, CDR2 SASEGT. The CDR3 sequence is 16 residues long.

The sample holds a few counts of this clonotype. The chain joins TRBV12-3 or TRBV12-4 to TRBJ2-7; D call uncertain. With 3 bases removed from V and 0 bases from J, the gap between germline ends came to 12 bases. The CDR3 extends over 15 amino acids. The CDR3 DNA reads TGTGCCAGCAGTTTCGGCAGGTCACACTCCTACGAGCAGTACTTC. This encodes CASSFGRSHSYEQYF.

The rearrangement uses TRBV4-1 and TRBJ1-4; D remains ambiguous. With 6 bases removed from V and 0 bases from J, the gap between germline ends came to 17 bases. The germline gives CDR1 MGHRA, CDR2 YSYEKL. There are 17 residues in the CDR3. The CDR3 here is CASSREGRTATNEKLFF. DNA of the CDR3: TGCGCCAGCAGTAGAGAGGGAAGGACCGCAACTAATGAAAAACTGTTTTTT.

The gene calls are TRBV20-1 and TRBJ1-2; D gene uncertain. The CDR3 has 14 amino acids. Germline V gene sequence: CDR1 DFQATT, CDR2 SNEGSKA (reference sequence). The ends were cut back, 0 bases at V and 6 bases at J, with 14 bases in the middle. The CDR3 reads CSARDLGGWDGYTF. The CDR3 nucleotides are TGCAGTGCTAGAGATCTGGGAGGATGGGATGGCTACACCTTC.

At least ten counts were recorded for this clonotype. The CDR3 DNA follows: TGTGCCAGCAGTTTTGACAGGGTTGAGACCCAGTACTTC. Protein product: CASSFDRVETQYF. V usage is TRBV2 and J usage is TRBJ2-1; TRBD1 agrees at 7 bases. The J call may be in error: the DNA end matches TRBJ2-5 better. The CDR3 has 13 amino acids. CDR1 is SNHLY, CDR2 FYNNEI, per germline.

There are many counts of this clonotype. The CDR3 spells CAWTQGAGEQYF. The CDR3 region has the DNA TGTGCCTGGACACAGGGGGCTGGCGAGCAGTACTTC. This chain joins TRBV30 and TRBJ2-7; 9 bases match TRBD1. The CDR3 runs to 12 residues. CDR1 and CDR2 (germline): GTSNPN, SVGIG (reference sequence). With 4 bases clipped from V and 6 bases from J, the junction kept 4 bases outside the gene matches.

This clonotype was observed a few times. This sequence joins TRBV10-3 and TRBJ2-5; D not certain. Trimming removed 4 bases at V and 1 base at J, with 7 bases between. The CDR3 is 13 amino acids. Germline V gene data show CDR1 as ENHRY and CDR2 as SYGVKD. This chain's CDR3 is CAISAAFQETQYF. For the CDR3, the DNA is TGTGCCATCAGTGCGGCTTTCCAAGAGACCCAGTACTTC.

Ten or more counts support this clonotype. The rearrangement links TRBV3-1 to TRBJ2-5, with a possible D match to TRBD1 (5 bases). V was cut by 1 base and J by 12 bases, with 18 bases left in between. The CDR3 has 14 amino acids. Germline CDR1 and CDR2: LGHDT and YNNKEL (reference sequence). The CDR3 reads CASSQARQTVREYF. Here the CDR3 DNA reads TGTGCCAGCAGCCAAGCGCGACAGACGGTCCGAGAGTACTTC.

The CDR3: CASSIGPVNTEAFF. In nucleotides, the CDR3 is TGTGCCAGTAGTATAGGGCCGGTGAACACTGAAGCTTTCTTT. V usage is TRBV19 and J usage is TRBJ1-1; D not certain. The CDR3 spans 14 residues. Germline CDR1 is LNHDA and CDR2 is SQIVND (reference sequence). Deletions cut 1 base from V and 0 bases from J, with 6 bases between.